This entry features one T cell receptor (beta chain) sequence. The data were obtained in a study of blood T cell repertoires in COVID-19. As for the study in general: There were acute and convalescent COVID-19 samples, and they came from the United States, Italy and Spain. T cells, B-cell-depleted T cells, or PBMCs provided the cDNA or gDNA that served as material.

Original handling: Estimation of nucleated cell counts was performed using reference gene primer amplification. Assay used: immunoSEQ multiplex PCR; TCRdb lists only in-frame clones, some missing. V and J calls and clone size are those listed in that table; D and trimming were worked out from the DNA. The table lists approximately 94,000 clones, 88% of them singletons. The CDR3 runs 16 residues. Germline V lookup: CDR1 MNHEY, CDR2 SVGEGT. Trimming stripped 5 bases from V and 5 bases from J, with 19 bases between. J is TRBJ2-1 and V is TRBV6-2 or TRBV6-3; TRBD2 might be the D (5 bases). Sequencing input: peripheral blood. The receptor was derived from a woman in her 70s with acute or convalescent COVID-19. In nucleotides, the CDR3 is TGTGCCAGCAGTCGACAAACGGGGTATAATGACAATGAGCAGTTCTTC. It is translated as CASSRQTGYNDNEQFF.